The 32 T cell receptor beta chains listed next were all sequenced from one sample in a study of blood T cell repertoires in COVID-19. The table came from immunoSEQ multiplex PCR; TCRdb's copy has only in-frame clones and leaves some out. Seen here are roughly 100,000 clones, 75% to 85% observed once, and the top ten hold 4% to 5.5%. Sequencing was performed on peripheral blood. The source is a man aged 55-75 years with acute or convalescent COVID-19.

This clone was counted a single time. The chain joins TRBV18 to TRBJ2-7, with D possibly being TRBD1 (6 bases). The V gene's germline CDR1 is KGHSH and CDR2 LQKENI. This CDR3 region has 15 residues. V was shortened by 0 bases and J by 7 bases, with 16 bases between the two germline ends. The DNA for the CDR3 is TGTGCCAGCTCACCACCCGCAGGGGAGCTGTGGGAGCAGTACTTC. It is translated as CASSPPAGELWEQYF. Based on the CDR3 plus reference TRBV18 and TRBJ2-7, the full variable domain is NAGVMQNPRHLVRRRGQEARLRCSPMKGHSHVYWYRQLPEEGLKFMVYLQKENIIDESGMPKERFSAEFPKEGPSILRIQQVVRGDSAAYFCASSPPAGELWEQYFGPGTRLTVT.

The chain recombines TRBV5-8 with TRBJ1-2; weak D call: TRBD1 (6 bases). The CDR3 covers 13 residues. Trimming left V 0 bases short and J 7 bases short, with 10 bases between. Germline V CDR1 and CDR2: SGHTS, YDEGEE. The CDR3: CASSLEWTAGYTF. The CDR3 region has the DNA TGTGCCAGCAGCTTGGAATGGACAGCTGGCTACACCTTC.

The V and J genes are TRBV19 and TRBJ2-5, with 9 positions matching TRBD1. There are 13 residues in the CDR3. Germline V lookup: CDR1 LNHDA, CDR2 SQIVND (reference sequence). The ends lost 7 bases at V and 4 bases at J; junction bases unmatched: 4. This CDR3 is CASNRGQGETQYF. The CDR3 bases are TGTGCCAGTAACCGGGGACAGGGAGAGACCCAGTACTTC.

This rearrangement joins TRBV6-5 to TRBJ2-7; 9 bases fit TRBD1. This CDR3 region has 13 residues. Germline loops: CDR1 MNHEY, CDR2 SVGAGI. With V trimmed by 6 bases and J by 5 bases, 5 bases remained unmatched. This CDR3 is CASRNRGRDEQYF. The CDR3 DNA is TGTGCCAGCAGAAACAGGGGGCGCGACGAGCAGTACTTC.

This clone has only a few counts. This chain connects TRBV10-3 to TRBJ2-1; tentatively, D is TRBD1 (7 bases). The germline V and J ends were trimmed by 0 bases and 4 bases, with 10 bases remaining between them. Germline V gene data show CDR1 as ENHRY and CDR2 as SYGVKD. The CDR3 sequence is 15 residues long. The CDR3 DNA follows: TGTGCCATCAGTGAGTCGGAGGGACAGTACAATGAGCAGTTCTTC. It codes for CAISESEGQYNEQFF.

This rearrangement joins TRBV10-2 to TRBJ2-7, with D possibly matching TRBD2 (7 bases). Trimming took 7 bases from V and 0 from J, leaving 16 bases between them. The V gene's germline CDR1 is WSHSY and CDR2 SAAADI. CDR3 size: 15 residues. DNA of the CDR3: TGCGCCAGCATGGGGTGGGGGGGCCGCTCCTACGAGCAGTACTTC. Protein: CASMGWGGRSYEQYF.

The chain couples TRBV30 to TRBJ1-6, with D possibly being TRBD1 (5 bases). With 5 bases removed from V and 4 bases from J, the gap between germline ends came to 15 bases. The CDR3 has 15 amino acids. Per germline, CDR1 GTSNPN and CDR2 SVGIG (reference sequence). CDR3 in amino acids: CAWGPQGSYNSPLHF. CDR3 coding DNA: TGTGCCTGGGGTCCGCAGGGATCATATAATTCACCCCTCCACTTT.

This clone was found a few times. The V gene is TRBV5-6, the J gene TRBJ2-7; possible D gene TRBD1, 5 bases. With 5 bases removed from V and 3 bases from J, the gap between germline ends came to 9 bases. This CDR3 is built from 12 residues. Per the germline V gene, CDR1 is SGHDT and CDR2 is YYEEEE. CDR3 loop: CASSLTDYEQYF. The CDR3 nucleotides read TGTGCCAGCAGTTTGACAGACTACGAGCAGTACTTC.

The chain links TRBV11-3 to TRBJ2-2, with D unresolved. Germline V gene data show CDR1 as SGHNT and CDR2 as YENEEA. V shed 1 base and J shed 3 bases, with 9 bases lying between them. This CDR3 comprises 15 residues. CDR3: CASSLVDTYTGELFF. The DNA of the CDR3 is TGTGCCAGCAGCTTAGTCGACACCTACACCGGGGAGCTGTTTTTT.

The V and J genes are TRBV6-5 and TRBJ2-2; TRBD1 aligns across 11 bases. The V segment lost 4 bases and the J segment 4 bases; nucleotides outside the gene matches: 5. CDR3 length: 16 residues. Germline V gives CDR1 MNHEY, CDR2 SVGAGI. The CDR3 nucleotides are TGTGCCAGCAGTTCTACCGGGACAGGGGGCACCGGGGAGCTGTTTTTT. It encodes CASSSTGTGGTGELFF.

The chain's CDR3 is CAIGTGSLQETQYF. The CDR3 DNA is TGTGCCATCGGAACAGGGTCCCTCCAAGAGACCCAGTACTTC. The chain joins TRBV6-5 to TRBJ2-5; perhaps TRBD1 as D (6 bases). The CDR3 length is 14 residues. The germline gives CDR1 MNHEY, CDR2 SVGAGI. Trimming pared 10 bases from V and 1 base from J, leaving 16 bases between.

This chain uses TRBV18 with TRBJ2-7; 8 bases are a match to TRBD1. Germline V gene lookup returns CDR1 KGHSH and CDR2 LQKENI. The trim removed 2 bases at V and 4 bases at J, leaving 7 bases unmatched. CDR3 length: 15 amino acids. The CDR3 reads CASSPNSRGPYEQYF. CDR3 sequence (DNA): TGTGCCAGCTCACCAAACTCCAGGGGGCCATACGAGCAGTACTTC.

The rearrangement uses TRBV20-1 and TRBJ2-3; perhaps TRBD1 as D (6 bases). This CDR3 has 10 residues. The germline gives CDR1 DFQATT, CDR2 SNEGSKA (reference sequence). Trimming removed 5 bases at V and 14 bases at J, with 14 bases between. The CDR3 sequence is CSAGGITGYF. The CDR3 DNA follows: TGCAGTGCTGGGGGCATTACGGGGTATTTT.

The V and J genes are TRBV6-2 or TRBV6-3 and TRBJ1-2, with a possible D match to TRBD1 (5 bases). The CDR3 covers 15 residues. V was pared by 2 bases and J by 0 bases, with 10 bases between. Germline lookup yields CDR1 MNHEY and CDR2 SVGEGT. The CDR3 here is CASSYTGGANYGYTF. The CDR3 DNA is TGTGCCAGCAGTTACACGGGGGGAGCTAACTATGGCTACACCTTC.

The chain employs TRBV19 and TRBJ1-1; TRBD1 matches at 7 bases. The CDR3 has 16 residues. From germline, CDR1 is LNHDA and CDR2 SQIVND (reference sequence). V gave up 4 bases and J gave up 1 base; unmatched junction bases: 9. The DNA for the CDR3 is TGTGCCAGTAGTACCGAAGTGACAGGGTGGAACACTGAAGCTTTCTTT. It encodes CASSTEVTGWNTEAFF.

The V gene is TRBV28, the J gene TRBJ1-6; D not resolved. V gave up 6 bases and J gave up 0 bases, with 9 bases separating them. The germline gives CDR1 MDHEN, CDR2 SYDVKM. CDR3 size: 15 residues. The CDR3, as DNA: TGTGCCAGCAGGCGTACTAGCTCCTATAATTCACCCCTCCACTTT. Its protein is CASRRTSSYNSPLHF.

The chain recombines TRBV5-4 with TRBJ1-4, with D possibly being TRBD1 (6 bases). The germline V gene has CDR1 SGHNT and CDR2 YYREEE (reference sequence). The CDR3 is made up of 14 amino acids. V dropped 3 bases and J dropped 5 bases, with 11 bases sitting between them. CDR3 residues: CASSSQGGNEKLFF. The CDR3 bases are TGTGCCAGCAGCTCACAGGGCGGGAATGAAAAACTGTTTTTT.

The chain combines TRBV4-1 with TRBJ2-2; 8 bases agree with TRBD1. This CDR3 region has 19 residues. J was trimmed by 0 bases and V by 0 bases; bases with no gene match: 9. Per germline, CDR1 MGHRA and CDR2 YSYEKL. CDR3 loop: CASSQDLRTGPANTGELFF. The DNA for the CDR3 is TGCGCCAGCAGCCAAGACTTGCGGACAGGGCCCGCGAACACCGGGGAGCTGTTTTTT.

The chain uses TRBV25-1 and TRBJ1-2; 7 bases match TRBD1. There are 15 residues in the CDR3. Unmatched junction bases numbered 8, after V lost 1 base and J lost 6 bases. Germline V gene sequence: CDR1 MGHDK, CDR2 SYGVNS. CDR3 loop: CASSEFGTAKDGYTF. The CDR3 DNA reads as TGTGCCAGCAGTGAATTTGGGACAGCGAAAGATGGCTACACCTTC.

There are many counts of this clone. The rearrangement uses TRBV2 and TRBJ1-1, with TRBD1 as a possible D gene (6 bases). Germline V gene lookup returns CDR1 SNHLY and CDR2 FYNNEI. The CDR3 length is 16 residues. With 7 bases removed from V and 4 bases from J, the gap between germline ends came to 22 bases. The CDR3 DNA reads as TGTGCCAGCAACCTTTCGGGACATAGAGAGGGCACTGAAGCTTTCTTT. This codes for CASNLSGHREGTEAFF.

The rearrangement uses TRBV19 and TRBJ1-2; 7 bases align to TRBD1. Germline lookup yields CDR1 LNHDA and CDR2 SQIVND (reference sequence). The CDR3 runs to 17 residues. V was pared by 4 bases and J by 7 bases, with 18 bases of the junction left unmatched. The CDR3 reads CASSTRPSGGRNGGYTF. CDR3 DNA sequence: TGTGCCAGTAGTACGAGACCCTCAGGGGGGAGGAACGGTGGCTACACCTTC.

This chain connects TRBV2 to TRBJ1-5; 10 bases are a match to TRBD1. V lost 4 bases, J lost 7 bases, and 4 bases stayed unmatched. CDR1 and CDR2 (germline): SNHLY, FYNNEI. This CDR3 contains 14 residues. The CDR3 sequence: CASSGQGARQPQHF. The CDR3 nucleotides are TGTGCCAGCAGTGGACAGGGGGCAAGACAGCCCCAGCATTTT.

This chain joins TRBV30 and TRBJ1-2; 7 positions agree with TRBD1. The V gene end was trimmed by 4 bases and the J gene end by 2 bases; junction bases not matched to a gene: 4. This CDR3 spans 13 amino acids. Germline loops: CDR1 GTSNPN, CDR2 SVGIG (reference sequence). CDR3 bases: TGTGCCTGGACCGGGACAGAGAACTATGGCTACACCTTC. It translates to CAWTGTENYGYTF.

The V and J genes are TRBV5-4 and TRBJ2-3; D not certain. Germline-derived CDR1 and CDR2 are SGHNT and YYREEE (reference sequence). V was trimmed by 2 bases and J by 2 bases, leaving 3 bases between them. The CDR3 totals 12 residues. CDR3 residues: CASSLLTDTQYF. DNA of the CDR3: TGTGCCAGCAGCTTACTCACAGATACGCAGTATTTT.

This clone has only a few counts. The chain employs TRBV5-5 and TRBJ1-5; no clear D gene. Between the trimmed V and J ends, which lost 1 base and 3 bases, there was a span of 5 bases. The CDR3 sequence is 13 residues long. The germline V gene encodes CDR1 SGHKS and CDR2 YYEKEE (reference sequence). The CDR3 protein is CASSLIDNQPQHF. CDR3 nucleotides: TGTGCCAGCAGCTTGATAGACAATCAGCCCCAGCATTTT.

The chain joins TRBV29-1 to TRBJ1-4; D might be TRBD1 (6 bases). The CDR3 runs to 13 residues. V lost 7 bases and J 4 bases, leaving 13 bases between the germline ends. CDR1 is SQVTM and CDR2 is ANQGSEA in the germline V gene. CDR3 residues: CSARDNYNEKLFF. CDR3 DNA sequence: TGCAGCGCCCGGGACAACTATAATGAAAAACTGTTTTTT.

CDR3 protein: CAWTTGDTEAFF. The CDR3 DNA sequence: TGTGCCTGGACGACAGGGGACACTGAAGCTTTCTTT. The V gene is TRBV30, the J gene TRBJ1-1; 8 bases match TRBD1. The V gene end was trimmed by 4 bases and the J gene end by 3 bases; junction bases not matched to a gene: 1. CDR1 is GTSNPN and CDR2 is SVGIG in the germline V gene (reference sequence). The CDR3 covers 12 residues.

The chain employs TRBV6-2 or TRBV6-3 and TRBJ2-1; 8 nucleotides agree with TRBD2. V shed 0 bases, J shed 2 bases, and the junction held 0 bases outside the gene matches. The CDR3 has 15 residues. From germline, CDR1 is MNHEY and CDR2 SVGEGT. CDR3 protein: CASSYSREAYNEQFF. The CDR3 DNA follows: TGTGCCAGCAGTTACTCGCGGGAGGCCTACAATGAGCAGTTCTTC.

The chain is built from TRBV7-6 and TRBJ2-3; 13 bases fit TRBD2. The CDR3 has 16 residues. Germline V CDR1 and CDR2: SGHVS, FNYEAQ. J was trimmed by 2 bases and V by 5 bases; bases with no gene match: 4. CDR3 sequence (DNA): TGTGCCAGCAGCCCAACTAGCGGGAGGGCCACAGATACGCAGTATTTT. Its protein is CASSPTSGRATDTQYF.

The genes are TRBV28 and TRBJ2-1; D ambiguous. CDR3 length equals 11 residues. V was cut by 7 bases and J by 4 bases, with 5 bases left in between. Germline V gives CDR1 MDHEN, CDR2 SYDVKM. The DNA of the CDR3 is TGTGCCAGCAATATATACAATGAGCAGTTCTTC. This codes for CASNIYNEQFF.

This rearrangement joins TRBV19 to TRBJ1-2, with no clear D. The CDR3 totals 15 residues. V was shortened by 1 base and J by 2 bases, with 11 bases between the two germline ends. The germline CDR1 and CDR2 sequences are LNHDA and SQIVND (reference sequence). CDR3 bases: TGTGCCAGTAGTATAGGCTCACAGATGAACTATGGCTACACCTTC. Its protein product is CASSIGSQMNYGYTF.

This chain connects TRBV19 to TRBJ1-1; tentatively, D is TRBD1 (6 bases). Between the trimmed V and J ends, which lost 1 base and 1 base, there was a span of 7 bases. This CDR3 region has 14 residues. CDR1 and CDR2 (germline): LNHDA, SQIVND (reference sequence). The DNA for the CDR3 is TGTGCCAGTAGTATAGGGACAGAGAACACTGAAGCTTTCTTT. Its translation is CASSIGTENTEAFF.